Many counts were recorded for the clone carrying this T cell receptor beta chain. Its antigen is still unknown. The memory fraction was CD4+CD45RO+CD25- cells. Deletions cut 7 bases from V and 5 bases from J, with 22 bases between. The CDR3 runs to 16 residues. Germline CDR1 and CDR2: WSHSY and SAAADI. Full-length variable regions came from constant-region reverse primers plus semi-nested Nested Universal Primer A PCR. MiXCR, applied by TCRdb to the 5' RACE reads, yields one record per CDR3 protein. The sample holds around 5,600 distinct CDR3 sequences, 36% seen once. General observations from the study: Tumor memory CD4+ T cell TCR gene usage was found to cluster with blood and lymph node memory CD4+ cells and with lymph node naive CD4+ cells. Tumor Treg TCRs overlapped most with tumor naive CD4+ cells.

The sequence derives from a female donor with breast cancer. Sequencing was carried out using memory CD4+ T cells sorted from blood. Described subset: memory CD4+ T cells, CD4+CD45RO+CD25-. The gene calls are TRBV10-2 and TRBJ2-3; D is perhaps TRBD1 (6 bases). For the CDR3, the DNA is TGCGCCAGCACCGCGGACAGCTACCCTTCTGGAGATACGCAGTATTTT. This sequence encodes CASTADSYPSGDTQYF.